Listed below are T cell receptor beta chains from one sample, sequenced in a study of beta chain features in type 1 diabetes. Only in-frame clones appear in the TCRdb table, and some are missing; sequencing was by immunoSEQ multiplex PCR. The data show around 350,000 clones, about 12% seen once. The sequenced material came from naive CD4+ T cells from blood. These receptors all stem from a man between 18 and 29 years old in good health. The CDR3 runs from the conserved cysteine through the conserved F or W. Each record gives: V gene, clone size, J gene, D gene, CDR3 DNA, CDR3 protein. A D gene is named only where the DNA matches it firmly. The size entry is marked missing in some rows and otherwise reads once, few, many or a size class.

>TRBV27|-|TRBJ1-1|-
TGTGCCAGCAGCCGGGGGGCTGAAGCTTTCTTT
CASSRGAEAFF
>TRBV30|-|TRBJ2-7|-
TGTGCCTGGAGGCGACAGTACGAGCAGTACTTC
CAWRRQYEQYF
>TRBV7-2|few|TRBJ2-3|-
TGTGCCAGCAGATCAGCAGGGGGCACAGATACGCAGTATTTT
CASRSAGGTDTQYF
>TRBV5-6|few|TRBJ2-2|TRBD2
TGTGCCAGCAGCCCGCCTCCCGCTAGCGGGAGGGCGAACACCGGGGAGCTGTTTTTT
CASSPPPASGRANTGELFF
>TRBV28|few|TRBJ1-1|-
TGTGCCAGCAGTCTCCTCCCCCGGACTGAAGCTTTCTTT
CASSLLPRTEAFF
>TRBV4-3|many|TRBJ2-4|-
TGCGCCAGCAGCCAAGATTTTTCACTAGCCAAAAACATTCAGTACTTC
CASSQDFSLAKNIQYF
>TRBV28|-|TRBJ2-2|TRBD2
TGTGCCAGTGGGACTAGCGGGATCCAAACCGGGGAGCTGTTTTTT
CASGTSGIQTGELFF
>TRBV7-6|-|TRBJ1-2|-
TGTGCCAGCAGCCTAGGAGGAACCTTAAGTGGCTACACCTTC
CASSLGGTLSGYTF
>TRBV11-3|few|TRBJ2-1|TRBD2
TGTGCCAGCAGCAAACTAGCGGGGGCCTACAATGAGCAGTTCTTC
CASSKLAGAYNEQFF
>TRBV9|-|TRBJ2-3|-
TGTGCCAGCAGCGTAGGAGGGATCGACACAGATACGCAGTATTTT
CASSVGGIDTDTQYF
>TRBV30|-|TRBJ2-1|-
TGTGCCTGGAGTTTAAGTGCGAACAATGAGCAGTTCTTC
CAWSLSANNEQFF
>TRBV20-1|-|TRBJ1-4|TRBD1
TGCAGTGCTATGGGGGACAGGGTTGTGTTTTTT
CSAMGDRVVFF
>TRBV5-1|-|TRBJ2-7|-
TGCGCCAGCAGCTTGGGGTCCCCTGGCTCCGAGCAGTACTTC
CASSLGSPGSEQYF
>TRBV27|-|TRBJ2-2|-
TGTGCCAGCAGAGCAGCGTGGACAGCCAACACCGGGGAGCTGTTTTTT
CASRAAWTANTGELFF
>TRBV6-5|-|TRBJ2-5|TRBD2
TGTGCCAGCAGGACTAGCGGAGAGACCCAGTACTTC
CASRTSGETQYF
>TRBV5-1|once|TRBJ2-2|-
TGCGCCAGCAGCTTGGAGGCAGGCTCCGGGGAGCTGTTTTTT
CASSLEAGSGELFF
>TRBV7-2|-|TRBJ2-5|-
TGTGCCAGCAGCTGGGGGCCGACGGAGACCCAGTACTTC
CASSWGPTETQYF
>TRBV11-2|-|TRBJ2-1|TRBD2
TGTGCCAGCAGCTTAGATGGACTAGTCGACAATGAGCAGTTCTTC
CASSLDGLVDNEQFF
>TRBV7-9|-|TRBJ1-2|-
TGTGCCAGCAGCTTTACTCAGGGTGGGGATGGCTACACCTTC
CASSFTQGGDGYTF
>TRBV30|-|TRBJ2-1|TRBD2
TGTGCCTGGAGTGTAATTAGCGGGAGGGCCGGTGAGCAGTTCTTC
CAWSVISGRAGEQFF
>TRBV9|-|TRBJ2-1|-
TGTGCCAGCAGCGGGGAGGACGCCTACAATGAGCAGTTCTTC
CASSGEDAYNEQFF
>TRBV5-1|few|TRBJ1-2|-
TGCGCCAGCAGCCAGACCGGGACTAACTATGGCTACACCTTC
CASSQTGTNYGYTF
>TRBV7-9|few|TRBJ2-5|TRBD1
TGTGCCAGCAGCCTGGACAGGGGCAAGCAGTACTTC
CASSLDRGKQYF
>TRBV30|few|TRBJ2-7|-
TGTGCCGGTGGCCTGGGGGGCTCCTACGAGCAGTACTTC
CAGGLGGSYEQYF
>TRBV29-1|few|TRBJ2-1|TRBD2
TGCAGCGTTTCCCCCGGGACTAGCGGGAGTTGGTCCAATGAGCAGTTCTTC
CSVSPGTSGSWSNEQFF
>TRBV7-2|-|TRBJ2-7|TRBD2
TGTGCCAGCAGCTCCGGGACTAGCGGGTCTTCTTACTTC
CASSSGTSGSSYF
>TRBV2|-|TRBJ2-2|TRBD1
TGTGCCAGCGCGGGACAGGTGAACACCGGGGAGCTGTTTTTT
CASAGQVNTGELFF
>TRBV7-2|few|TRBJ2-7|-
TGTGCCAGCAGCTGGGGGGTTCGTCTCTCCTACGAGCAGTACTTC
CASSWGVRLSYEQYF